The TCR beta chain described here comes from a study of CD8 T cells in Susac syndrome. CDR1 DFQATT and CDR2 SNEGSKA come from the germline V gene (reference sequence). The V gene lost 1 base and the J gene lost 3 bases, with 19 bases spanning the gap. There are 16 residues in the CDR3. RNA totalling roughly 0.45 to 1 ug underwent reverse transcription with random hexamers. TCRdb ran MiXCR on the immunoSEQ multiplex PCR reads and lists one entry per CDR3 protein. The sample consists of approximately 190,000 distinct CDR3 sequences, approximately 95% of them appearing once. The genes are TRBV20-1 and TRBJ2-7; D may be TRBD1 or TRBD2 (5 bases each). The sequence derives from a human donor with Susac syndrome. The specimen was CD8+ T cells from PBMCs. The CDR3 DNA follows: TGCAGTGCTAGAGGCGTGATCCGGGACCCAAACTACGAGCAGTACTTC. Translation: CSARGVIRDPNYEQYF.